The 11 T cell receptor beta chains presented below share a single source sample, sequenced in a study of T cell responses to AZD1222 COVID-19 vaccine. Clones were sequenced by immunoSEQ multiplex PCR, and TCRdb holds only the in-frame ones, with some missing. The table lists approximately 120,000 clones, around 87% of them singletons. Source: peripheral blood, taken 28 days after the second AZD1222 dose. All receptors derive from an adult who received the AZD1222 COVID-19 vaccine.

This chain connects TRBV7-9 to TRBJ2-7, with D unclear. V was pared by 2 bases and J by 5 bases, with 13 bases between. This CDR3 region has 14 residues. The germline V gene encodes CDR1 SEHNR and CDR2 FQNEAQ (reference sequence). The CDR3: CASSLSSYRNEQYF. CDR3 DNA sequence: TGTGCCAGCAGCTTATCCTCGTATAGGAACGAGCAGTACTTC.

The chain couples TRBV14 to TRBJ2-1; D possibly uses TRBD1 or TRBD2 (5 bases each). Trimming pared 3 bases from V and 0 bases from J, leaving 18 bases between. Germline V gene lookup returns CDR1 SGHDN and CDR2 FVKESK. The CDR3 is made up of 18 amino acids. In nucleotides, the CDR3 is TGTGCCAGCAGCCATGGAATTCGGGGCCGGAGCTCCTACAATGAGCAGTTCTTC. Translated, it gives CASSHGIRGRSSYNEQFF. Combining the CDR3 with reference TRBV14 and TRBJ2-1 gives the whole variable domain EAGVTQFPSHSVIEKGQTVTLRCDPISGHDNLYWYRRVMGKEIKFLLHFVKESKQDESGMPNNRFLAERTGGTYSTLKVQPAELEDSGVYFCASSHGIRGRSSYNEQFFGPGTRLTVL.

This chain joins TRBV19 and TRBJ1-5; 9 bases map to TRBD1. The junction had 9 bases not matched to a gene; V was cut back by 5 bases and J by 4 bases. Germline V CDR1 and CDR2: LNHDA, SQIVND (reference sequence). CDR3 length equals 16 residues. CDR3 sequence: CASSLSTGGKNQPQHF. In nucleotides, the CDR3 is TGTGCCAGTAGTCTTTCGACAGGGGGAAAAAATCAGCCCCAGCATTTT.

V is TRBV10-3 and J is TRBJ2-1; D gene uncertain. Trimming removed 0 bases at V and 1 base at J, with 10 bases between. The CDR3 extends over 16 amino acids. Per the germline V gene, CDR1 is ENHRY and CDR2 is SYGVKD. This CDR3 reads CAISESPLGSYNEQFF. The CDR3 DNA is TGTGCCATCAGTGAGTCTCCCCTAGGGTCCTACAATGAGCAGTTCTTC.

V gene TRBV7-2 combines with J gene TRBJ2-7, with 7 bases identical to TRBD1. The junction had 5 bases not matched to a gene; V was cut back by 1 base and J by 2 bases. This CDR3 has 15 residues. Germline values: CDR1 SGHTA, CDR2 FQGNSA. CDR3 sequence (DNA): TGTGCCAGCAGCTTAGATGGGACAGCTACCTACGAGCAGTACTTC. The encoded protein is CASSLDGTATYEQYF.

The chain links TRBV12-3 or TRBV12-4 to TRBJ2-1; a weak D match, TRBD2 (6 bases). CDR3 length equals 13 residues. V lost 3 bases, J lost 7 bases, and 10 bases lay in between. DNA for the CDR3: TGTGCCAGCAGTTTGCGGGGAGTGAATGAGCAGTTCTTC. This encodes CASSLRGVNEQFF.

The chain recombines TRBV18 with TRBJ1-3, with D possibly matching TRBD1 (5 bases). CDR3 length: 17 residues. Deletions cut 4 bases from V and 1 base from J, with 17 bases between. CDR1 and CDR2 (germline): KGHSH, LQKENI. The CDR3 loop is CASSRVADTASGNTIYF. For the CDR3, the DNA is TGTGCCAGCTCACGTGTTGCGGACACGGCTTCTGGAAACACCATATATTTT.

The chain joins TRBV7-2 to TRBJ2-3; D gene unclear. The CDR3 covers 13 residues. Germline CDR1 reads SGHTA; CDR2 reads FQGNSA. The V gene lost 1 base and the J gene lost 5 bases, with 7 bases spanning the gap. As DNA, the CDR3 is TGTGCCAGCAGCTTAGTGTTTGGAGATACGCAGTATTTT. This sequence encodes CASSLVFGDTQYF.

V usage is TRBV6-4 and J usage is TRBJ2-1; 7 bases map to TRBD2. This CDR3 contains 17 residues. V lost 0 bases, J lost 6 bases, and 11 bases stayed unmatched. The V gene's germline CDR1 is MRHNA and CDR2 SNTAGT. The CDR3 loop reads CASSDSAGEILSNEQFF. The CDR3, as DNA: TGTGCCAGCAGTGACTCTGCGGGAGAGATTTTAAGCAATGAGCAGTTCTTC.

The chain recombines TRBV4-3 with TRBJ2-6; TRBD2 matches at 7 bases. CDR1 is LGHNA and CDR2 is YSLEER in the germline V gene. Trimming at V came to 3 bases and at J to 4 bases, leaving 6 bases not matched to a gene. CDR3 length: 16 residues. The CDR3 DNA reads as TGCGCCAGCAGCCAGGGAGGGGCAGGCGGGGCCAACGTCCTGACTTTC. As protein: CASSQGGAGGANVLTF.

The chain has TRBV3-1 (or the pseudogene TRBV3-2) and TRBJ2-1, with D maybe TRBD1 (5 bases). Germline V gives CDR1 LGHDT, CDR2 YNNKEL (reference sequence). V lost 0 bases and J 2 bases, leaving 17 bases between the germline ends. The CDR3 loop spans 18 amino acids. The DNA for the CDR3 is TGTGCCAGCAGCCAAGATAGAATGGGCAGGGTCCCCTACAATGAGCAGTTCTTC. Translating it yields CASSQDRMGRVPYNEQFF.